The rows below give T cell receptor beta chains drawn from one sample of a study of blood T cell repertoires in COVID-19. Sequenced by immunoSEQ multiplex PCR; TCRdb stores in-frame clones only, minus some. The table shows around 140,000 clones, with roughly 82% occurring only once. Material for sequencing was peripheral blood. Source of these receptors: a human donor in a cohort sampled during active COVID-19. CDR3s include the opening cysteine and the closing phenylalanine or tryptophan. Fields, in order: CDR3 protein, V gene, J gene.

CDR3 protein: CASSMTGVNTEAFF; V gene: TRBV6-5; J gene: TRBJ1-1
CDR3 protein: CASSRGQGGGQPQHF; V gene: TRBV6-5; J gene: TRBJ1-5
CDR3 protein: CAWIRGANTEAFF; V gene: TRBV30; J gene: TRBJ1-1
CDR3 protein: CASSLSSYEQYF; V gene: TRBV7-9; J gene: TRBJ2-7
CDR3 protein: CASSLEEARQPQHF; V gene: TRBV7-8; J gene: TRBJ1-5
CDR3 protein: CASSQRLDSYEQYF; V gene: TRBV14; J gene: TRBJ2-7
CDR3 protein: CASVGTGVEAFF; V gene: TRBV5-1; J gene: TRBJ1-1
CDR3 protein: CASSLVSTGGYTF; V gene: TRBV5-4; J gene: TRBJ1-2
CDR3 protein: CASIGGGQGNTEAFF; V gene: TRBV28; J gene: TRBJ1-1
CDR3 protein: CASSYSYQGEDGYTF; V gene: TRBV6-5; J gene: TRBJ1-2
CDR3 protein: CASSLPGTGLGTGELFF; V gene: TRBV28; J gene: TRBJ2-2
CDR3 protein: CASSLGHNEQFF; V gene: TRBV7-9; J gene: TRBJ2-1
CDR3 protein: CASSEYGQGNEKLFF; V gene: TRBV25-1; J gene: TRBJ1-4
CDR3 protein: CASSLELADTDTQYF; V gene: TRBV5-4; J gene: TRBJ2-3
CDR3 protein: CASSPWTSGTDTQYF; V gene: TRBV3-1/TRBV3-2; J gene: TRBJ2-3
CDR3 protein: CASSATTFSGLRETQYF; V gene: TRBV4-2; J gene: TRBJ2-5
CDR3 protein: CASSRRGRVNDEQFF; V gene: TRBV5-1; J gene: TRBJ2-1
CDR3 protein: CASSFSGNLVDEQFF; V gene: TRBV11-2; J gene: TRBJ2-1
CDR3 protein: CASSQRDRESDRLLSPQHF; V gene: TRBV16; J gene: TRBJ1-5
CDR3 protein: CASSLGPGAGYEQYF; V gene: TRBV5-1; J gene: TRBJ2-7
CDR3 protein: CASSAPGTEVGEPQHF; V gene: TRBV19; J gene: TRBJ1-5
CDR3 protein: CASSILSEAFF; V gene: TRBV19; J gene: TRBJ1-1
CDR3 protein: CASRSPGVGSGELFF; V gene: TRBV6-5; J gene: TRBJ2-2
CDR3 protein: CASSKKVEILNTEAFF; V gene: TRBV21-1; J gene: TRBJ1-1
CDR3 protein: CSATGETQYF; V gene: TRBV20-1; J gene: TRBJ2-5
CDR3 protein: CASSPLPTGQRNTEAFF; V gene: TRBV14; J gene: TRBJ1-1
CDR3 protein: CASSTGTLVYTF; V gene: TRBV3-1/TRBV3-2; J gene: TRBJ1-2
CDR3 protein: CASSQGPRREDGGYTF; V gene: TRBV3-1/TRBV3-2; J gene: TRBJ1-2
CDR3 protein: CASSSQGSYEQYF; V gene: TRBV7-7; J gene: TRBJ2-7
CDR3 protein: CASSYSPRGHEKLFF; V gene: TRBV6-5; J gene: TRBJ1-4
CDR3 protein: CASNEQGAHTEAFF; V gene: TRBV2; J gene: TRBJ1-1
CDR3 protein: CASKAAEDPSYGYTF; V gene: TRBV9; J gene: TRBJ1-2
CDR3 protein: CASSRGTGNQPQHF; V gene: TRBV27; J gene: TRBJ1-5
CDR3 protein: CASSLSSVGGNEQFF; V gene: TRBV7-3; J gene: TRBJ2-1
CDR3 protein: CASSPENDSSGYTF; V gene: TRBV7-9; J gene: TRBJ1-2
CDR3 protein: CASSPWTSGDSNEQFF; V gene: TRBV5-6; J gene: TRBJ2-1
CDR3 protein: CAISRDRAGNEKLFF; V gene: TRBV10-3; J gene: TRBJ1-4
CDR3 protein: CASSLMGGENEKLFF; V gene: TRBV5-1; J gene: TRBJ1-4
CDR3 protein: CASGLGGLAGSETQYF; V gene: TRBV12-5; J gene: TRBJ2-5
CDR3 protein: CASSQEGGQETQYF; V gene: TRBV3-1/TRBV3-2; J gene: TRBJ2-5
CDR3 protein: CASSRDISGANVLTF; V gene: TRBV7-7; J gene: TRBJ2-6
CDR3 protein: CASSQAGTGANVLTF; V gene: TRBV4-2; J gene: TRBJ2-6
CDR3 protein: CASSPVGETQYF; V gene: TRBV6-5; J gene: TRBJ2-5
CDR3 protein: CASSQELTRDSGSGNTIYF; V gene: TRBV4-2; J gene: TRBJ1-3
CDR3 protein: CASTTVGVNYGYTF; V gene: TRBV28; J gene: TRBJ1-2
CDR3 protein: CASSEGRGDYGYTF; V gene: TRBV2; J gene: TRBJ1-2
CDR3 protein: CASSFTGNTEAFF; V gene: TRBV7-9; J gene: TRBJ1-1
CDR3 protein: CASSFGGGTYNEQFF; V gene: TRBV27; J gene: TRBJ2-1
CDR3 protein: CASSIQAPYGYTF; V gene: TRBV19; J gene: TRBJ1-2
CDR3 protein: CASSKKTGFYTDTQYF; V gene: TRBV19; J gene: TRBJ2-3
CDR3 protein: CASSQEGANYGYTF; V gene: TRBV4-1; J gene: TRBJ1-2